These 24 T cell receptor beta chains were sequenced from one sample in a study of blood T cell repertoires in COVID-19. TCRdb's table, derived via immunoSEQ multiplex PCR, lists solely in-frame clones and lacks some. The data show 35,000 to 50,000 clones, 86% seen once. Input material: peripheral blood. The receptors here all came from a man aged 60 to 69 with active COVID-19.

This chain links TRBV5-1 with TRBJ2-3; 8 bases fit TRBD1. CDR3 length equals 18 residues. The junction had 17 bases not matched to a gene; V was cut back by 3 bases and J by 5 bases. Germline assignment: CDR1 SGHRS and CDR2 YFSETQ. The CDR3 sequence: CASSYPEDMQGARDTQYF. The CDR3 coding sequence is TGCGCCAGCAGCTACCCCGAGGATATGCAGGGGGCGAGAGATACGCAGTATTTT.

The rearrangement joins TRBV11-2 to TRBJ2-7, with 11 bases matching TRBD1. The V gene's germline CDR1 is SGHAT and CDR2 FQNNGV. After removal of 1 base from V and 1 base from J, the junction contained 6 bases not matched to a gene. The CDR3 runs 17 residues. CDR3 nucleotide sequence: TGTGCCAGCAGCTTAGCCCGCCGGGACAGGGGGTCCTACGAGCAGTACTTC. This encodes CASSLARRDRGSYEQYF.

V gene TRBV6-2 or TRBV6-3 combines with J gene TRBJ2-7; 7 bases map to TRBD1. The CDR3 contains 14 residues. V lost 0 bases to trimming and J lost 6 bases; unmatched junction nucleotides: 5. CDR1 is MNHEY and CDR2 is SVGEGT in the germline V gene. CDR3 protein: CASSYSGQIPEQYF. As DNA, the CDR3 is TGTGCCAGCAGTTACTCGGGACAGATACCCGAGCAGTACTTC.

The chain recombines TRBV6-6 with TRBJ2-3; 10 bases line up with TRBD2. Germline-derived CDR1 and CDR2 are MNHNY and SVGAGI (reference sequence). Germline trimming cut 2 bases from V and 4 bases from J; bases unmatched to any gene: 3. This CDR3 has 15 amino acids. The CDR3 sequence is CASSYPSGSPDTQYF. DNA of the CDR3: TGTGCCAGCAGTTACCCTAGCGGGAGCCCAGATACGCAGTATTTT.

This sequence joins TRBV5-1 and TRBJ2-7; 8 bases match TRBD1. The CDR3 is 17 residues long. Germline V gives CDR1 SGHRS, CDR2 YFSETQ. The V and J ends lost 0 bases and 2 bases, in that order; junction bases with no gene match: 10. The CDR3 bases are TGCGCCAGCAGCTTGGCTAAGGACAGGGCGGTAACCTACGAGCAGTACTTC. As protein: CASSLAKDRAVTYEQYF.

J is TRBJ2-1 and V is TRBV7-2; 14 nucleotides line up with TRBD2. The ends lost 5 bases at V and 7 bases at J; junction bases unmatched: 4. The CDR3 consists of 15 residues. Germline V gene data show CDR1 as SGHTA and CDR2 as FQGNSA. The DNA for the CDR3 is TGTGCCAGCAGCCTGGGACTAGCGGGAGTTAATGAGCAGTTCTTC. This gives the protein CASSLGLAGVNEQFF.

The rearrangement links TRBV4-3 to TRBJ1-5; D uncertain. Germline V gives CDR1 LGHNA, CDR2 YSLEER. V gave up 0 bases and J gave up 4 bases, with 4 bases separating them. The CDR3 has 13 amino acids. CDR3: CASSQEANQPQHF. In DNA, the CDR3 is TGCGCCAGCAGCCAAGAAGCAAATCAGCCCCAGCATTTT.

The gene calls are TRBV7-6 and TRBJ2-7; possible D gene TRBD2, 6 bases. The V gene lost 3 bases and the J gene lost 0 bases, with 12 bases spanning the gap. The CDR3 contains 15 residues. The germline gives CDR1 SGHVS, CDR2 FNYEAQ. In nucleotides, the CDR3 is TGTGCCAGCAGCTTGGTAGCGGATACCTCCTACGAGCAGTACTTC. This codes for CASSLVADTSYEQYF. Full variable domain (rest looked up from reference TRBV7-6 and TRBJ2-7): GAGVSQSPRYKVTKRGQDVALRCDPISGHVSLYWYRQALGQGPEFLTYFNYEAQQDKSGLPNDRFSAERPEGSISTLTIQRTEQRDSAMYRCASSLVADTSYEQYFGPGTRLTVT.

This chain's CDR3 is CASSLEGTSLFF. The CDR3 bases are TGTGCCAGCAGCCTAGAGGGGACTAGCCTGTTCTTC. V is TRBV7-3 and J is TRBJ2-1; 9 bases fit TRBD2. V gave up 5 bases and J gave up 15 bases; unmatched junction bases: 8. The CDR3 sequence is 12 residues long. Germline CDR1 reads SGHTA; CDR2 reads FQGTGA.

This sequence joins TRBV5-4 and TRBJ2-7; D may be TRBD1 (6 bases). Germline V gene data show CDR1 as SGHNT and CDR2 as YYREEE (reference sequence). Trimming pared 4 bases from V and 0 bases from J, leaving 11 bases between. CDR3 length: 14 amino acids. The CDR3 reads CASSTGTSSYEQYF. CDR3 in DNA: TGTGCCAGCAGCACCGGGACATCCTCCTACGAGCAGTACTTC.

The chain recombines TRBV5-6 with TRBJ2-7, with D perhaps TRBD1 (6 bases). Germline V CDR1 and CDR2: SGHDT, YYEEEE. The V end was cut by 4 bases, the J end by 3 bases, with 11 bases between. This CDR3 has 13 amino acids. CDR3 residues: CASSVGQFYEQYF. In DNA, the CDR3 is TGTGCCAGCAGCGTAGGACAGTTCTACGAGCAGTACTTC.

This clone was seen only once. The chain recombines TRBV6-5 with TRBJ1-2; D gene ambiguous. Germline V CDR1 and CDR2: MNHEY, SVGAGI. The CDR3 totals 15 residues. Trimming pared 7 bases from V and 4 bases from J, leaving 19 bases between. CDR3 residues: CASNPLLTDRYGYTF. DNA for the CDR3: TGTGCCAGCAACCCTCTACTCACTGATCGCTATGGCTACACCTTC.

The genes are TRBV2 and TRBJ2-2; maybe TRBD2 (5 bases). With 1 base removed from V and 0 bases from J, the gap between germline ends came to 9 bases. This CDR3 spans 16 amino acids. CDR1 SNHLY and CDR2 FYNNEI come from the germline V gene. The chain's CDR3 is CASSEVRGANTGELFF. In DNA form, the CDR3 reads TGTGCCAGCAGTGAAGTTCGGGGAGCGAACACCGGGGAGCTGTTTTTT.

The V call is TRBV5-1, the J call TRBJ2-7; TRBD2 agrees at 8 bases. J lost 2 bases, V lost 4 bases, and 5 bases had no gene match. Germline CDR1 is SGHRS and CDR2 is YFSETQ. The CDR3 is 14 amino acids. The CDR3 DNA is TGCGCCAGCAGCCTTAGCGGGACTACCTACGAGCAGTACTTC. As protein: CASSLSGTTYEQYF.

This chain links TRBV2 with TRBJ2-7; 7 positions match TRBD2. V dropped 1 base and J dropped 3; count of bases not matched to a gene: 3. CDR3 size: 14 residues. The germline gives CDR1 SNHLY, CDR2 FYNNEI. This CDR3 reads CASSEVRTSYEQYF. CDR3 DNA sequence: TGTGCCAGCAGTGAAGTCCGGACTAGCTACGAGCAGTACTTC.

The gene calls are TRBV4-1 and TRBJ2-1; 10 bases are a match to TRBD2. This CDR3 is 17 amino acids long. The J segment lost 5 bases and the V segment lost 1 base, leaving 8 bases of the junction unmatched. The germline V gene encodes CDR1 MGHRA and CDR2 YSYEKL. The CDR3 DNA is TGCGCCAGCAGCCAAGGGCTAGCGGGAGCTACCCACAATGAGCAGTTCTTC. Residues: CASSQGLAGATHNEQFF.

The chain couples TRBV6-5 to TRBJ1-1; D remains ambiguous. The V end was cut by 2 bases, the J end by 1 base, with 11 bases between. Germline V gene lookup returns CDR1 MNHEY and CDR2 SVGAGI. The CDR3 extends over 15 amino acids. CDR3 bases: TGTGCCAGCAGTTACCGAGGGCAACCGAACACTGAAGCTTTCTTT. Amino acids: CASSYRGQPNTEAFF.

J is TRBJ1-4 and V is TRBV7-2; D is perhaps TRBD1 (6 bases). V was clipped by 2 bases and J by 3 bases, with 16 bases between them. This CDR3 is built from 17 residues. Germline V gives CDR1 SGHTA, CDR2 FQGNSA. The CDR3 DNA reads TGTGCCAGCAGCTTACGCGCGGGGGCTGGTCCTAATGAAAAACTGTTTTTT. Protein product: CASSLRAGAGPNEKLFF.

The chain couples TRBV2 to TRBJ2-5; D might be TRBD2 (6 bases). V was pared by 6 bases and J by 8 bases, with 16 bases between. Germline CDR1 reads SNHLY; CDR2 reads FYNNEI. CDR3 length equals 13 residues. CDR3 bases: TGTGCCAGCAGGAGCCCCCCGGGGGTTACCCAGTACTTC. This gives the protein CASRSPPGVTQYF.

The V gene is TRBV5-6, the J gene TRBJ2-7; possibly TRBD1 for D (7 bases). This CDR3 is 13 amino acids long. V was pared by 5 bases and J by 3 bases, with 12 bases between. In germline, CDR1 is SGHDT, CDR2 YYEEEE. CDR3 sequence (DNA): TGTGCCAGCAGTTCCAGGGGGGTCTACGAGCAGTACTTC. Amino acid sequence: CASSSRGVYEQYF.

The chain couples TRBV29-1 to TRBJ2-1; 10 bases map to TRBD1. The V and J ends lost 5 bases and 0 bases, in that order; junction bases with no gene match: 7. The CDR3 runs 16 residues. Per germline, CDR1 SQVTM and CDR2 ANQGSEA. The CDR3 DNA reads as TGCAGCGTTATGACCGGGACAGGGGTCTCCTACAATGAGCAGTTCTTC. Its protein is CSVMTGTGVSYNEQFF.

V gene TRBV29-1 combines with J gene TRBJ2-7; 9 bases are a match to TRBD1. V trimming: 2 bases; J trimming: 2 bases; junction bases outside the gene matches: 4. The germline V gene encodes CDR1 SQVTM and CDR2 ANQGSEA. This CDR3 is built from 14 residues. CDR3 in DNA: TGCAGCGTTGAACTGTGGACAGGGGCCTACGAGCAGTACTTC. Protein: CSVELWTGAYEQYF.

The chain is built from TRBV6-5 and TRBJ1-5; 9 bases are a match to TRBD1. The germline CDR1 and CDR2 sequences are MNHEY and SVGAGI. The V and J ends lost 10 bases and 4 bases, in that order; junction bases with no gene match: 11. The CDR3 spans 15 residues. The CDR3 sequence: CATRTGGRGNQPQHF. The CDR3 DNA sequence: TGTGCCACCAGAACAGGGGGCCGGGGGAATCAGCCCCAGCATTTT.

The CDR3 loop reads CSGLGQGSYEQYF. The CDR3 DNA sequence: TGCAGCGGCCTGGGACAGGGGTCCTACGAGCAGTACTTC. The chain recombines TRBV29-1 with TRBJ2-7; TRBD1 matches at 10 bases. V dropped 7 bases and J dropped 1; count of bases not matched to a gene: 4. CDR3 length: 13 amino acids. Germline V CDR1 and CDR2: SQVTM, ANQGSEA.